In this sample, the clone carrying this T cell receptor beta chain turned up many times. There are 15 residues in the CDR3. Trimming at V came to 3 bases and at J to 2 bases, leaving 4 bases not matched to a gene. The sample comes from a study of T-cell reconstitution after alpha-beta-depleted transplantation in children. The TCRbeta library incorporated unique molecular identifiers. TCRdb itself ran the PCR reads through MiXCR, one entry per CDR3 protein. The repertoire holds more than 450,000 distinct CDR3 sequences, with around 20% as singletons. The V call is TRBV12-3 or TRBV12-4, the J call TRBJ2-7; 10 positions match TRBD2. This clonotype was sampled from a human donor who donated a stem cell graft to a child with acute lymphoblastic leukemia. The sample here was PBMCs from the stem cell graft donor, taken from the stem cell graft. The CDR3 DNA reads TGTGCCAGCAGTTTTGGGCTAGCGGGAGCCTACGAGCAGTACTTC. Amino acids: CASSFGLAGAYEQYF.